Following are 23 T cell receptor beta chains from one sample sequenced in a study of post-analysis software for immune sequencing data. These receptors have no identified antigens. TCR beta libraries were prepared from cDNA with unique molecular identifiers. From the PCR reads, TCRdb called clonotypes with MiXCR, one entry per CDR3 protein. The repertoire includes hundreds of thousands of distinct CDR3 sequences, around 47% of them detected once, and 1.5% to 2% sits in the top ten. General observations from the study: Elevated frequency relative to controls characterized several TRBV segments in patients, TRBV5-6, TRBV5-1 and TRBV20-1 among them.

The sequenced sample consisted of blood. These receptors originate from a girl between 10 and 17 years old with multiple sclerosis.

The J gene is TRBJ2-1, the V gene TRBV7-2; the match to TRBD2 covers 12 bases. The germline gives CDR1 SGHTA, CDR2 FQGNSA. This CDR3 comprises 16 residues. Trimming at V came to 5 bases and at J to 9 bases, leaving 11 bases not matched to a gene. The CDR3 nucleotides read TGTGCCAGCAGCCAGGGACTAGCGGGCGCGCGAGGTGAGCAGTTCTTC. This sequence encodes CASSQGLAGARGEQFF.

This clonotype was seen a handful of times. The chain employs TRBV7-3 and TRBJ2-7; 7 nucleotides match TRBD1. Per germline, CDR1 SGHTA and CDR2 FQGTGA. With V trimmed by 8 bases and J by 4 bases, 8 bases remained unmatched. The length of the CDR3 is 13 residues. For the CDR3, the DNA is TGTGCCAGCTCAACTCGACAGGGTTACGAGCAGTACTTC. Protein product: CASSTRQGYEQYF.

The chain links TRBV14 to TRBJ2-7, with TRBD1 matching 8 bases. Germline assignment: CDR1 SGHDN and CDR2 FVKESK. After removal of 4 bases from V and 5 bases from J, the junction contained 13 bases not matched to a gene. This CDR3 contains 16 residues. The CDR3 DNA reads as TGTGCCAGCAGCCGCCGACCGGGACAGGCGTCCGACGAGCAGTACTTC. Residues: CASSRRPGQASDEQYF.

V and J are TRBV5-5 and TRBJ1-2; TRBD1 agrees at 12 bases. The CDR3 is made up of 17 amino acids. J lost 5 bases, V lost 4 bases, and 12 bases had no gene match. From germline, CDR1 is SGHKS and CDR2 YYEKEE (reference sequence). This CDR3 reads CASSPGTGGGKIYGYTF. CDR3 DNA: TGTGCCAGCAGCCCTGGGACAGGGGGCGGCAAAATTTATGGCTACACCTTC.

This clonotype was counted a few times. The CDR3 nucleotides read TGCAGCGTTGAACCCGGGACAGCCCCTGAAGCTTTCTTT. It is translated as CSVEPGTAPEAFF. The chain couples TRBV29-1 to TRBJ1-1; TRBD1 agrees at 7 bases. CDR1 is SQVTM and CDR2 is ANQGSEA in the germline V gene. V shed 2 bases, J shed 6 bases, and the junction held 6 bases outside the gene matches. The CDR3 has 13 amino acids.

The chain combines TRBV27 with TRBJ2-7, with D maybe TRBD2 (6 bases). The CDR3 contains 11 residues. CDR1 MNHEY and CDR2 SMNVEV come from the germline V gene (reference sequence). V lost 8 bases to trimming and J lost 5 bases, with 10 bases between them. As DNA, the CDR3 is TGTGCCAGCTCTTGGGGGGACGAGCAGTACTTC. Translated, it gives CASSWGDEQYF.

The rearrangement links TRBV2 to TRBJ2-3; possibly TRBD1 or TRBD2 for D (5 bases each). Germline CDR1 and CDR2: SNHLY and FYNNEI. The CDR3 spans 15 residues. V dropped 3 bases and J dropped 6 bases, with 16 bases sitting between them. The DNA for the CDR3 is TGTGCCAGCAGTGATGGGACGCGGGTCGACGATACGCAGTATTTT. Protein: CASSDGTRVDDTQYF. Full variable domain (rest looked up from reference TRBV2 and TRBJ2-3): EPEVTQTPSHQVTQMGQEVILRCVPISNHLYFYWYRQILGQKVEFLVSFYNNEISEKSEIFDDQFSVERPDGSNFTLKIRSTKLEDSAMYFCASSDGTRVDDTQYFGPGTRLTVL.

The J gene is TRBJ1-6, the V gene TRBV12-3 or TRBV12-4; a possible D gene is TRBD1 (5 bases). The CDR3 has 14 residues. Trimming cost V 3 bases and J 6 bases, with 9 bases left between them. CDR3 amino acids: CASSLRDANSPLHF. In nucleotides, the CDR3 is TGTGCCAGCAGTTTGCGGGACGCTAATTCACCCCTCCACTTT.

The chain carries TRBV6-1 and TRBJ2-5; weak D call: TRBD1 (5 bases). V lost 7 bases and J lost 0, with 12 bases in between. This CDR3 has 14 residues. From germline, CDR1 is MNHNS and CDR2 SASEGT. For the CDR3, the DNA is TGTGCCAGCACCCAGGGATGGTACCAAGAGACCCAGTACTTC. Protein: CASTQGWYQETQYF.

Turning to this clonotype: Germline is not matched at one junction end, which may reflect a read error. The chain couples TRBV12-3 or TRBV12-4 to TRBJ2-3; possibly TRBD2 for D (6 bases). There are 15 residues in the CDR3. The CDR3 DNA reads TGTGCCAGCAGTTTAGGGGACTTCCGAGCAGATACGCAGTATTTC. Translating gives CASSLGDFRADTQYF.

The CDR3 nucleotides are TGTGCCAGCATAACAGACACCGCGAACACCGGGGAGCTGTTTTTT. The encoded protein is CASITDTANTGELFF. The genes are TRBV6-6 and TRBJ2-2; no definite D call. V was trimmed by 7 bases and J by 0 bases, leaving 12 bases between them. From germline, CDR1 is MNHNY and CDR2 SVGAGI (reference sequence). This CDR3 is 15 amino acids long.

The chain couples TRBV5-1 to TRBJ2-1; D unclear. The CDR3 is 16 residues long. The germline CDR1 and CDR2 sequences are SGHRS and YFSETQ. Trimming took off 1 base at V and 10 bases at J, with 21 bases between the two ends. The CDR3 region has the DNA TGCGCCAGCAGCTTGCGAGAGTCTACCGGGCCGCGGGAGCAGTTCTTC. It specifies CASSLRESTGPREQFF.

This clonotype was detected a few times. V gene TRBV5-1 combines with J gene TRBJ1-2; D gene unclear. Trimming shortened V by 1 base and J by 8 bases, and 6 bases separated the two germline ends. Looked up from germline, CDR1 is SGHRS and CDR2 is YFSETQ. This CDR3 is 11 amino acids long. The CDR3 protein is CASSLNGGYTF. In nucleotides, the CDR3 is TGCGCCAGCAGCTTGAACGGCGGCTACACCTTC.

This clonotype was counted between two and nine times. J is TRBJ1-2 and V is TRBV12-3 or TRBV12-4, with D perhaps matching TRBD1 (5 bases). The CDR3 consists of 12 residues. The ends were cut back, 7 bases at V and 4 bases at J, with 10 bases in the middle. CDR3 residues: CASTQGVYGYTF. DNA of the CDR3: TGTGCCAGCACCCAAGGGGTCTATGGCTACACCTTC.

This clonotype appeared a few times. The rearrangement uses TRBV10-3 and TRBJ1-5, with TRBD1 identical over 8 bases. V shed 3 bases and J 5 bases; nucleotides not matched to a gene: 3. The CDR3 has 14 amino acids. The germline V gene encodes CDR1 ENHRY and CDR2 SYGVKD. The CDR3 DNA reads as TGTGCCATCAGTGAACAGGGGGAGGATCAGCCCCAGCATTTT. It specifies CAISEQGEDQPQHF.

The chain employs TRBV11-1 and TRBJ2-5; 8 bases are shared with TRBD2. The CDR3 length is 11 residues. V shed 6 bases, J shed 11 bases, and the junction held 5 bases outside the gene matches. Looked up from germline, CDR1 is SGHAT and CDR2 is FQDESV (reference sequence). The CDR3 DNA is TGTGCCAGCAGAGCGGGAGTTGAGCAGTACTTC. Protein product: CASRAGVEQYF.

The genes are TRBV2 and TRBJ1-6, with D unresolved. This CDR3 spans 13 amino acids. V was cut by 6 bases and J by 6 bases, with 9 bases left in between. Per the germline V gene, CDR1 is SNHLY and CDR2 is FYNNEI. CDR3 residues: CASSGEVNSPLHF. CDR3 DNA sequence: TGTGCCAGCAGCGGTGAAGTTAATTCACCCCTCCACTTT.

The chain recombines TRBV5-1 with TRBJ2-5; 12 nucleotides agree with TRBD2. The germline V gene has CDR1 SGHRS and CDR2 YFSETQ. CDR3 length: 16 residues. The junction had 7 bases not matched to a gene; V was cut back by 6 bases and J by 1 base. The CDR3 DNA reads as TGCGCCAGCACCGACGGACTAGCGGGGATCCAAGAGACCCAGTACTTC. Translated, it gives CASTDGLAGIQETQYF.

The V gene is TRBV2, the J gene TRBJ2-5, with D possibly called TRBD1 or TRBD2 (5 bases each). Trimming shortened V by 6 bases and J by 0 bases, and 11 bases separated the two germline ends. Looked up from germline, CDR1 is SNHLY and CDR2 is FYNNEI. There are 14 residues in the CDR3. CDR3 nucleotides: TGTGCCAGCAGGGGGACGGATTACCAAGAGACCCAGTACTTC. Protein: CASRGTDYQETQYF.

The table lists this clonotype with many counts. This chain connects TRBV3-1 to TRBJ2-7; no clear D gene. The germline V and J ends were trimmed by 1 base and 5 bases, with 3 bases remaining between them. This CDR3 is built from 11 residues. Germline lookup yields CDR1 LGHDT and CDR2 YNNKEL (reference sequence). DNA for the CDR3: TGTGCCAGCAGCCAAGTACACGAGCAGTACTTC. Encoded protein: CASSQVHEQYF.

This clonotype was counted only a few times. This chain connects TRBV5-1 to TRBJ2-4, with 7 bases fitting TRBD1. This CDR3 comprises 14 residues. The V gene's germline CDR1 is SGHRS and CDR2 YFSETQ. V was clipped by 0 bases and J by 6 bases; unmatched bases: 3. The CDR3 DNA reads TGCGCCAGCAGCTTGGCCAACAGGGGAAACATTCAGTACTTC. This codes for CASSLANRGNIQYF. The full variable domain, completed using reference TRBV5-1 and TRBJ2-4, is KAGVTQTPRYLIKTRGQQVTLSCSPISGHRSVSWYQQTPGQGLQFLFEYFSETQRNKGNFPGRFSGRQFSNSRSEMNVSTLELGDSALYLCASSLANRGNIQYFGAGTRLSVL.

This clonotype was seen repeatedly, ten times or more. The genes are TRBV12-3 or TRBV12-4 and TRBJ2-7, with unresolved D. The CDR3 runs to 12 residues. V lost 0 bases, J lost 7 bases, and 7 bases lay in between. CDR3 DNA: TGTGCCAGCAGTTTAGCGCTAGGGGAGCAGTACTTC. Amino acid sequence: CASSLALGEQYF.

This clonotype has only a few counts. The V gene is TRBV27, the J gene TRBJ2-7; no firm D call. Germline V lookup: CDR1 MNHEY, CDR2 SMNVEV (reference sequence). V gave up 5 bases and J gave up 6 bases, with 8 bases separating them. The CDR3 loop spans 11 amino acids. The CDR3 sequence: CASSKNTEQYF. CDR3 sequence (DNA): TGTGCCAGCAGTAAAAACACCGAGCAGTACTTC.